The 30 T cell receptor beta chains below all came from one sample that was sequenced in a study of blood T cell repertoires in COVID-19. The protocol was immunoSEQ multiplex PCR, while the TCRdb copy is restricted to in-frame clones and leaves out a portion. The profile covers approximately 140,000 clones, with roughly four fifths appearing a single time and about 6.4% taken by the ten largest. Material: peripheral blood. These receptors originate from a human donor in a cohort sampled during active COVID-19.

V gene TRBV5-6 combines with J gene TRBJ1-1, with D possibly TRBD1 on 5 matching bases. Trimming removed 4 bases from V and 0 bases from J, with 25 bases in between. The CDR3 length is 19 residues. Looked up from germline, CDR1 is SGHDT and CDR2 is YYEEEE. CDR3 loop: CASSRPRGLQGVMNTEAFF. DNA of the CDR3: TGTGCCAGCAGCCGCCCGCGGGGTCTCCAAGGGGTGATGAACACTGAAGCTTTCTTT.

Here the CDR3 DNA reads TGTGCCAGCAGCTATCGGGGGGCCCAATTAAATGAGCAGTTCTTC. Translation: CASSYRGAQLNEQFF. V gene TRBV6-5 combines with J gene TRBJ2-1, with a weak D call TRBD2 (7 bases). Germline CDR1 and CDR2: MNHEY and SVGAGI. CDR3 length equals 15 residues. With 6 bases removed from V and 7 bases from J, the gap between germline ends came to 19 bases.

The chain combines TRBV5-1 with TRBJ2-3; D uncertain. V was cut by 0 bases and J by 5 bases, with 10 bases left in between. The germline CDR1 and CDR2 sequences are SGHRS and YFSETQ. CDR3 length: 14 amino acids. This chain's CDR3 is CASSLGGRGDTQYF. The CDR3 DNA reads TGCGCCAGCAGCTTGGGTGGGCGTGGAGATACGCAGTATTTT. The full variable domain, with the rest looked up from reference TRBV5-1 and TRBJ2-3, is KAGVTQTPRYLIKTRGQQVTLSCSPISGHRSVSWYQQTPGQGLQFLFEYFSETQRNKGNFPGRFSGRQFSNSRSEMNVSTLELGDSALYLCASSLGGRGDTQYFGPGTRLTVL.

The gene calls are TRBV19 and TRBJ2-7; perhaps TRBD2 as D (5 bases). With 8 bases removed from V and 3 bases from J, the gap between germline ends came to 14 bases. This CDR3 spans 13 amino acids. The germline V gene encodes CDR1 LNHDA and CDR2 SQIVND (reference sequence). The CDR3 nucleotides read TGTGCCAGTTCGCCATTACTAGGCTACGAGCAGTACTTC. It yields the protein CASSPLLGYEQYF. The variable domain in full, with the rest retrieved from reference TRBV19 and TRBJ2-7, is DGGITQSPKYLFRKEGQNVTLSCEQNLNHDAMYWYRQDPGQGLRLIYYSQIVNDFQKGDIAEGYSVSREKKESFPLTVTSAQKNPTAFYLCASSPLLGYEQYFGPGTRLTVT.

This chain connects TRBV6-4 to TRBJ2-1, with 12 bases aligning to TRBD2. Germline V lookup: CDR1 MRHNA, CDR2 SNTAGT. V lost 3 bases, J lost 15 bases, and 9 bases stayed unmatched. This CDR3 region has 14 residues. Here the CDR3 reads CASSEGTSGPPRFF. In DNA form, the CDR3 reads TGTGCCAGCAGTGAAGGGACTAGCGGGCCCCCAAGGTTCTTC.

This chain uses TRBV18 with TRBJ1-1, with 9 bases lining up with TRBD1. In germline, CDR1 is KGHSH, CDR2 LQKENI. V lost 1 base, J lost 4 bases, and 7 bases stayed unmatched. The CDR3 extends over 16 amino acids. The CDR3 loop is CASSPRDRVSGTEAFF. The CDR3 bases are TGTGCCAGCTCACCACGGGACAGGGTTTCGGGCACTGAAGCTTTCTTT.

Only a few counts were recorded for this clone. The chain combines TRBV5-1 with TRBJ2-7; TRBD1 agrees at 7 bases. The CDR3 is 14 residues long. V was pared by 3 bases and J by 5 bases, with 8 bases of the junction left unmatched. Germline CDR1 and CDR2: SGHRS and YFSETQ. CDR3 sequence: CASSSYQGVDEQYF. Here the CDR3 DNA reads TGCGCCAGCAGCTCATATCAGGGGGTCGACGAGCAGTACTTC.

The V gene is TRBV11-2, the J gene TRBJ2-3; 8 bases are a match to TRBD2. Germline trimming cut 5 bases from V and 6 bases from J; bases unmatched to any gene: 4. Germline loops: CDR1 SGHAT, CDR2 FQNNGV. This CDR3 region has 13 residues. In nucleotides, the CDR3 is TGTGCCAGCAGCCGGGAGGGCCGGGATACGCAGTATTTT. Protein product: CASSREGRDTQYF.

The chain recombines TRBV2 with TRBJ2-2, with TRBD2 matching over 8 bases. With 8 bases clipped from V and 2 bases from J, the junction kept 7 bases outside the gene matches. The germline V gene encodes CDR1 SNHLY and CDR2 FYNNEI. This CDR3 comprises 15 residues. The CDR3 sequence is CASRGGPGNTGELFF. The DNA of the CDR3 is TGTGCCAGCCGGGGGGGGCCCGGTAACACCGGGGAGCTGTTTTTT. The full variable domain, rest sourced from reference TRBV2 and TRBJ2-2, is EPEVTQTPSHQVTQMGQEVILRCVPISNHLYFYWYRQILGQKVEFLVSFYNNEISEKSEIFDDQFSVERPDGSNFTLKIRSTKLEDSAMYFCASRGGPGNTGELFFGEGSRLTVL.

The chain's CDR3 is CASSPLAGKNNEQFF. CDR3 DNA: TGTGCCAGCAGCCCACTAGCGGGAAAAAACAATGAGCAGTTCTTC. The gene calls are TRBV11-3 and TRBJ2-1; 10 positions match TRBD2. V gave up 5 bases and J gave up 5 bases; unmatched junction bases: 6. Germline V gene data show CDR1 as SGHNT and CDR2 as YENEEA. This CDR3 is 15 amino acids long.

This clone was observed once. The chain couples TRBV11-2 to TRBJ1-2; 10 bases line up with TRBD1. Unmatched junction bases numbered 7, after V lost 1 base and J lost 5 bases. Germline V lookup: CDR1 SGHAT, CDR2 FQNNGV. The CDR3 consists of 16 residues. The CDR3 DNA is TGTGCCAGCAGCTTAGGAGGGACAGGGGTGCGATATGGCTACACCTTC. Translation: CASSLGGTGVRYGYTF.

The chain uses TRBV5-4 and TRBJ2-3; 10 bases map to TRBD2. V trimming: 3 bases; J trimming: 1 base; junction bases outside the gene matches: 5. CDR3 length: 16 residues. The V gene's germline CDR1 is SGHNT and CDR2 YYREEE (reference sequence). The CDR3 nucleotides are TGTGCCAGCAGCTCTCCGCTAGCGGGGGGCACAGATACGCAGTATTTT. Its protein is CASSSPLAGGTDTQYF.

This clone has a single count. V gene TRBV7-8 combines with J gene TRBJ1-6, with 10 bases lining up with TRBD1. The CDR3 loop spans 16 amino acids. Trimming took 5 bases from V and 7 from J; bases not matched to a gene: 8. Per germline, CDR1 SGHVS and CDR2 FQNEAQ. The CDR3 sequence: CASSTRQGAGNSPLHF. CDR3 sequence (DNA): TGTGCCAGCAGCACCCGACAGGGGGCTGGGAATTCACCCCTCCACTTT.

The chain is built from TRBV2 and TRBJ1-4; 8 nucleotides match TRBD1. This CDR3 is built from 14 residues. J gave up 6 bases and V 5 bases, and 5 bases lay outside the gene matches. The germline V gene has CDR1 SNHLY and CDR2 FYNNEI. DNA for the CDR3: TGTGCCAGCAGTTTCGACAGGGGAGATGAAAAACTGTTTTTT. This gives the protein CASSFDRGDEKLFF.

The chain is built from TRBV19 and TRBJ1-5, with 7 bases aligning to TRBD1. The V and J ends lost 2 bases and 0 bases, in that order; junction bases with no gene match: 4. This CDR3 contains 16 residues. Germline V gene sequence: CDR1 LNHDA, CDR2 SQIVND (reference sequence). CDR3 nucleotide sequence: TGTGCCAGTAGTATAACAGGGGAGGATAGCAATCAGCCCCAGCATTTT. As protein: CASSITGEDSNQPQHF.

The V call is TRBV6-2 or TRBV6-3, the J call TRBJ2-7; TRBD1 aligns across 10 bases. Germline CDR1 MNHEY, CDR2 SVGEGT. CDR3 length equals 15 residues. Germline trimming cut 6 bases from V and 5 bases from J; bases unmatched to any gene: 10. As DNA, the CDR3 is TGTGCCAGCAGCGACGGGACAGGGGCTCTAAACGAGCAGTACTTC. This codes for CASSDGTGALNEQYF.

The chain employs TRBV7-3 and TRBJ1-1; 10 bases fit TRBD1. J lost 2 bases, V lost 2 bases, and 14 bases had no gene match. The germline CDR1 and CDR2 sequences are SGHTA and FQGTGA. The CDR3 is 19 amino acids. The CDR3 DNA reads as TGTGCCAGCAGCTTATTTCGCCGGGACAGGGGAGTTCTTAACACTGAAGCTTTCTTT. Its protein is CASSLFRRDRGVLNTEAFF.

The J gene is TRBJ1-1, the V gene TRBV3-1 (or the pseudogene TRBV3-2); the match to TRBD1 covers 9 bases. The V segment lost 1 base and the J segment 5 bases; nucleotides outside the gene matches: 5. The CDR3 spans 15 residues. Germline lookup yields CDR1 LGHDT and CDR2 YNNKEL (reference sequence). CDR3 protein: CASSQGDRVRTEAFF. In DNA form, the CDR3 reads TGTGCCAGCAGCCAAGGGGACAGGGTTCGGACTGAAGCTTTCTTT.

The CDR3 protein is CASVSRPGALGYTF. DNA of the CDR3: TGTGCCAGCGTCAGCCGGCCAGGGGCGTTGGGCTACACCTTC. The V and J genes are TRBV27 and TRBJ1-2; possibly TRBD1 for D (6 bases). This CDR3 is 14 amino acids long. V dropped 8 bases and J dropped 8 bases, with 21 bases sitting between them. CDR1 is MNHEY and CDR2 is SMNVEV in the germline V gene (reference sequence).

This clone was found once. The sample contains more than one DNA sequence encoding this CDR3. This chain connects TRBV19 to TRBJ1-5, with TRBD1 identical over 7 bases. The germline V gene encodes CDR1 LNHDA and CDR2 SQIVND (reference sequence). Unmatched junction bases numbered 5, after V lost 3 bases and J lost 6 bases. This CDR3 region has 14 residues. CDR3 loop: CASSISGGGQPQHF. In nucleotides, the CDR3 is TGTGCCAGTAGTATCTCAGGGGGAGGTCAGCCCCAGCATTTT.

The chain recombines TRBV6-5 with TRBJ1-2, with D perhaps matching TRBD1 (6 bases). V was pared by 7 bases and J by 7 bases, with 16 bases between. Germline assignment: CDR1 MNHEY and CDR2 SVGAGI. The CDR3 runs to 13 residues. The CDR3 protein is CASTSRGGSGYTF. Here the CDR3 DNA reads TGTGCCAGCACCTCGAGGGGGGGTTCTGGCTACACCTTC.

V is TRBV5-6 and J is TRBJ2-7; TRBD1 is a possible D gene (5 bases). This CDR3 comprises 15 residues. V gave up 0 bases and J gave up 4 bases, with 14 bases separating them. From germline, CDR1 is SGHDT and CDR2 YYEEEE. CDR3 region: CASSLAPSGIYEQYF. Here the CDR3 DNA reads TGTGCCAGCAGCTTGGCGCCGTCAGGGATTTACGAGCAGTACTTC.

This chain connects TRBV27 to TRBJ2-5; no definite D call. The CDR3 spans 14 residues. V lost 0 bases to trimming and J lost 5 bases, with 10 bases between them. Looked up from germline, CDR1 is MNHEY and CDR2 is SMNVEV (reference sequence). The CDR3 is CASSLSTPRETQYF. DNA of the CDR3: TGTGCCAGCAGTTTATCGACTCCCCGGGAGACCCAGTACTTC.

This clone came up a few times. The chain links TRBV5-1 to TRBJ2-7, with D possibly TRBD1 on 5 matching bases. V was clipped by 5 bases and J by 5 bases, with 14 bases between them. Germline loops: CDR1 SGHRS, CDR2 YFSETQ. The CDR3 loop spans 13 amino acids. The CDR3 coding sequence is TGCGCCAGCAGGGACCAGGGCAGCCACGAGCAGTACTTC. Amino acids: CASRDQGSHEQYF.

The chain is built from TRBV27 and TRBJ2-2; 9 positions agree with TRBD1. Germline loops: CDR1 MNHEY, CDR2 SMNVEV (reference sequence). CDR3 size: 16 residues. After removal of 3 bases from V and 5 bases from J, the junction contained 7 bases not matched to a gene. CDR3 region: CASSFLDRGPTGELFF. CDR3 DNA: TGTGCCAGCAGTTTTCTGGACAGGGGCCCAACCGGGGAGCTGTTTTTT.

The V call is TRBV19, the J call TRBJ1-2; D is possibly TRBD1 (6 bases). This CDR3 spans 15 amino acids. Germline V gene lookup returns CDR1 LNHDA and CDR2 SQIVND (reference sequence). Trimming took 3 bases from V and 4 from J, leaving 15 bases between them. In DNA form, the CDR3 reads TGTGCCAGTAGTATGCTCGCAGGGGAGGGCTATGGCTACACCTTC. It is translated as CASSMLAGEGYGYTF.

The J gene is TRBJ1-5, the V gene TRBV5-4; D unclear. The CDR3 loop spans 16 amino acids. The V gene lost 2 bases and the J gene lost 0 bases, with 12 bases spanning the gap. Per the germline V gene, CDR1 is SGHNT and CDR2 is YYREEE (reference sequence). In nucleotides, the CDR3 is TGTGCCAGCAGCTTAAGGTCGACTTTTAGCAATCAGCCCCAGCATTTT. Translated: CASSLRSTFSNQPQHF.

This clone has more than one count but fewer than ten. J is TRBJ2-7 and V is TRBV6-2 or TRBV6-3; TRBD2 aligns across 7 bases. With 6 bases clipped from V and 2 bases from J, the junction kept 10 bases outside the gene matches. Germline V lookup: CDR1 MNHEY, CDR2 SVGEGT. The CDR3 has 15 residues. CDR3 nucleotides: TGTGCCAGCAGCTCGACTAGCCGCACCCCCTACGAGCAGTACTTC. Protein: CASSSTSRTPYEQYF.

The rearrangement links TRBV5-1 to TRBJ1-1; tentative D call: TRBD1 (5 bases). CDR1 and CDR2 (germline): SGHRS, YFSETQ. V lost 4 bases to trimming and J lost 3 bases, with 10 bases between them. There are 13 residues in the CDR3. This CDR3 reads CASSVGGYTEAFF. The CDR3 DNA follows: TGCGCCAGCAGCGTCGGGGGTTACACTGAAGCTTTCTTT.

Only one count was recorded for this clone. The chain couples TRBV15 to TRBJ2-7, with D unclear. The V end lost 0 bases, the J end lost 3 bases, and 12 bases lay between the germline ends. Germline V gene lookup returns CDR1 LNHNV and CDR2 YYDKDF (reference sequence). This CDR3 is built from 15 residues. This CDR3 reads CATSRDNREYYEQYF. The CDR3, as DNA: TGTGCCACCAGCAGAGATAATAGAGAGTACTACGAGCAGTACTTC.